This paragraph covers one T cell receptor beta chain sequence. What it binds is not known. The data were obtained in a study of cytomegalovirus exposure and HLA in healthy donors. Study-wide results and caveats: Most TCR sequences were uncommon, yet certain public TCRs appeared in many donors. Three CMV-associated chains proved CMV antigen-specific in vitro. Cytomegalovirus-associated TCR beta chains were listed, numbering 150 to 200.

Per germline, CDR1 MNHEY and CDR2 SVGAGI. The CDR3 loop spans 13 amino acids. Losses at the gene ends were 2 bases for V and 6 bases for J; bases not matched to a gene: 3. Assay used: immunoSEQ multiplex PCR; TCRdb lists only in-frame clones, some missing. In the table there are 100,000 to 150,000 clones, around 86% of which are singletons. Input material: PBMCs. The clonotype comes from a man younger than 30 in good health and CMV-seronegative. The V and J genes are TRBV6-5 and TRBJ2-7; TRBD1 matches at 8 bases. The CDR3 DNA sequence: TGTGCCAGCAGTTACAGACAGGGGTCCGAGCAGTACTTC. Its translation: CASSYRQGSEQYF.